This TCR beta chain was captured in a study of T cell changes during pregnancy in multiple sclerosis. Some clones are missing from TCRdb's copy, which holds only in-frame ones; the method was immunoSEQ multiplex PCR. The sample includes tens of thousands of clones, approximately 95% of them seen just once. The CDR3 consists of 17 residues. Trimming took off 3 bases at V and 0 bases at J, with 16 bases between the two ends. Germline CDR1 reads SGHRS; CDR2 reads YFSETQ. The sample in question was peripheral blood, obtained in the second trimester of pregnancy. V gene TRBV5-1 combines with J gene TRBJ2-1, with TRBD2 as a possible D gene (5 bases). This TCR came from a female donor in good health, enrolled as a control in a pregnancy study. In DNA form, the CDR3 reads TGCGCCAGCAGCTCATTCGAATTGGGGAGCTCCTACAATGAGCAGTTCTTC. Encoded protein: CASSSFELGSSYNEQFF.